This T cell receptor beta chain is drawn from a study of T-cell reconstitution after alpha-beta-depleted transplantation in children. The CDR3 spans 17 residues. V lost 3 bases and J lost 5, with 17 bases in between. In its sample, this clonotype was seen many times. For TCRbeta, the library was prepared with unique molecular identifiers. Each CDR3 protein is one row after TCRdb ran MiXCR on the PCR reads. This sample has about 22,000 distinct CDR3 sequences; approximately 11% occur once, and the top ten carry over 20%. Source: PBMCs from the stem cell graft donor, taken from the stem cell graft. This clonotype was obtained from a human donor who donated a stem cell graft to a child with chronic granulomatous disease. The chain couples TRBV12-3 or TRBV12-4 to TRBJ1-6, with D hard to call. The CDR3 protein is CASSFWGLEGNNSPLHF. CDR3 DNA sequence: TGTGCCAGCAGTTTTTGGGGATTAGAGGGAAATAATTCACCCCTCCACTTT.